Presented here are 18 T cell receptor beta chains from one specimen sequenced in a study of CD4 T cells in relation to SARS-CoV-2 and coronaviruses. Their target antigens are unknown. Measured with immunoSEQ multiplex PCR; TCRdb has only the in-frame clones, and not every one. The repertoire includes 38,000 or so clones, under 85% of them detected once, and roughly 21% sits in the top ten. Input material: memory CD4+ T cells from PBMCs, cultured in vitro. These TCRs come from an adult with COVID-19.

The rearrangement uses TRBV27 and TRBJ2-2, with D tentatively TRBD2 (6 bases). Trimming stripped 4 bases from V and 2 bases from J, with 23 bases between. The CDR3 is 19 amino acids. The germline CDR1 and CDR2 sequences are MNHEY and SMNVEV (reference sequence). CDR3 nucleotide sequence: TGTGCCAGCAGTTGGTGGGGGTGGAGGGCAGGGTCCAACACCGGGGAGCTGTTTTTT. It specifies CASSWWGWRAGSNTGELFF.

The V gene is TRBV5-4, the J gene TRBJ2-7; D remains ambiguous. Looked up from germline, CDR1 is SGHNT and CDR2 is YYREEE (reference sequence). V shed 9 bases and J shed 2 bases, with 15 bases lying between them. The CDR3 runs to 13 residues. The CDR3 nucleotides read TGTGCCAACAAACCTTATGCTCCCTACGAGCAGTACTTC. Translation gives CANKPYAPYEQYF.

The chain combines TRBV2 with TRBJ2-7; 7 positions match TRBD2. This CDR3 spans 13 amino acids. CDR1 SNHLY and CDR2 FYNNEI come from the germline V gene. The junction had 5 bases not matched to a gene; V was cut back by 6 bases and J by 3 bases. The CDR3 loop is CASRGTTYYEQYF. The CDR3 region has the DNA TGTGCCAGCAGGGGGACTACTTACTACGAGCAGTACTTC.

The rearrangement joins TRBV4-1 to TRBJ2-1; 11 positions agree with TRBD2. After removal of 1 base from V and 2 bases from J, the junction contained 7 bases not matched to a gene. The CDR3 loop spans 18 amino acids. Germline V gives CDR1 MGHRA, CDR2 YSYEKL. The CDR3 is CASSQGGTSGATYNEQFF. CDR3 bases: TGCGCCAGCAGCCAAGGGGGGACTAGCGGAGCCACCTACAATGAGCAGTTCTTC.

The chain combines TRBV7-2 with TRBJ2-5, with 8 bases lining up with TRBD2. Trimming at V came to 1 base and at J to 1 base, leaving 8 bases not matched to a gene. This CDR3 spans 17 amino acids. Germline V gene data show CDR1 as SGHTA and CDR2 as FQGNSA. CDR3 in DNA: TGTGCCAGCAGCTTAGACCCCCAGCGGGGGTTCCAAGAGACCCAGTACTTC. Its translation: CASSLDPQRGFQETQYF.

Comment on this clone: The junction and the germline gene differ at one end; a read error may be behind it. The chain uses TRBV19 and TRBJ1-1, with a tentative D call TRBD1 (5 bases). Germline CDR1 and CDR2: LNHDA and SQIVND (reference sequence). The CDR3 contains 13 residues. The CDR3 reads CASRIGANTEAFF. For the CDR3, the DNA is TGTGCCAGTAGGATAGGGGCAAACACTGAAGCTTTCTTT.

V usage is TRBV15 and J usage is TRBJ2-1; TRBD2 agrees at 14 bases. Trimming at V came to 5 bases and at J to 6 bases, leaving 6 bases not matched to a gene. The germline gives CDR1 LNHNV, CDR2 YYDKDF (reference sequence). This CDR3 contains 16 residues. The CDR3 sequence: CATSFGLAGGSNEQFF. CDR3 DNA sequence: TGTGCCACCAGCTTCGGACTAGCGGGAGGTTCCAATGAGCAGTTCTTC.

This chain joins TRBV7-2 and TRBJ2-7; D unresolved. The CDR3 contains 12 residues. The germline CDR1 and CDR2 sequences are SGHTA and FQGNSA. V lost 4 bases and J 11 bases, leaving 15 bases between the germline ends. DNA for the CDR3: TGTGCCAGCAGCTCCCAATCCCGGGTGGAGTACTTC. This encodes CASSSQSRVEYF.

The rearrangement links TRBV5-6 to TRBJ2-5; the D gene could be TRBD1 or TRBD2 (5 bases each). V was clipped by 0 bases and J by 5 bases, with 11 bases between them. Germline V gene data show CDR1 as SGHDT and CDR2 as YYEEEE. The CDR3 runs 14 residues. CDR3 loop: CASSLVTGRETQYF. CDR3 nucleotides: TGTGCCAGCAGCTTGGTTACGGGGCGGGAGACCCAGTACTTC. The full variable domain, with the rest looked up from reference TRBV5-6 and TRBJ2-5, is DAGVTQSPTHLIKTRGQQVTLRCSPKSGHDTVSWYQQALGQGPQFIFQYYEEEERQRGNFPDRFSGHQFPNYSSELNVNALLLGDSALYLCASSLVTGRETQYFGPGTRLLVL.

For the CDR3, the DNA is TGTGCTGGTAGGGGAACTAAGGGCAACCCCGGGGAGCTGTTTTTT. Translation: CAGRGTKGNPGELFF. The chain recombines TRBV6-5 with TRBJ2-2, with D tentatively TRBD1 (5 bases). The CDR3 extends over 15 amino acids. Germline V CDR1 and CDR2: MNHEY, SVGAGI.

The chain couples TRBV21-1 to TRBJ2-7; the tabulated D call, TRBD1, remains unverified against the DNA. TRBV21-1 counts as a pseudogene. The CDR3 sequence is 14 residues long. The CDR3 loop reads CASSGRTGFYEQYF. DNA for the CDR3: TGTGCCAGCAGCGGCCGGACAGGGTTCTACGAGCAGTACTTC.

This clone was detected only once. The chain has TRBV5-1 and TRBJ2-7; 15 nucleotides align to TRBD2. J lost 6 bases, V lost 4 bases, and 5 bases had no gene match. Looked up from germline, CDR1 is SGHRS and CDR2 is YFSETQ. The CDR3 has 15 amino acids. This CDR3 is CASSRTSGRAGEQYF. CDR3 DNA sequence: TGCGCCAGCAGCCGGACTAGCGGGAGGGCCGGCGAGCAGTACTTC. Variable domain in full (rest from reference TRBV5-1 and TRBJ2-7): KAGVTQTPRYLIKTRGQQVTLSCSPISGHRSVSWYQQTPGQGLQFLFEYFSETQRNKGNFPGRFSGRQFSNSRSEMNVSTLELGDSALYLCASSRTSGRAGEQYFGPGTRLTVT.

This clone was detected a few times. The chain joins TRBV4-1 to TRBJ2-7; the match to TRBD2 covers 12 bases. Trimming cost V 2 bases and J 2 bases; bases outside gene matches: 1. Germline V lookup: CDR1 MGHRA, CDR2 YSYEKL. The CDR3 spans 15 residues. In DNA form, the CDR3 reads TGCGCCAGCAGCCAACGGACTAGCGGGGCCTACGAGCAGTACTTC. Residues: CASSQRTSGAYEQYF.

This chain uses TRBV15 with TRBJ2-7; 7 bases are shared with TRBD2. Germline CDR1 reads LNHNV; CDR2 reads YYDKDF (reference sequence). This CDR3 is 17 amino acids long. The V gene end was trimmed by 0 bases and the J gene end by 7 bases; junction bases not matched to a gene: 15. The CDR3 protein is CATSRELNKRLAREQYF. For the CDR3, the DNA is TGTGCCACCAGCAGAGAATTGAACAAAAGACTAGCTCGAGAGCAGTACTTC.

The rearrangement joins TRBV2 to TRBJ2-3; a possible D gene is TRBD2 (6 bases). Germline V gene lookup returns CDR1 SNHLY and CDR2 FYNNEI. The CDR3 runs 17 residues. With 6 bases removed from V and 0 bases from J, the gap between germline ends came to 19 bases. The CDR3 DNA reads TGTGCCAGCAGCCGGGACCAACACAGCGGGAGCACAGATACGCAGTATTTT. Protein sequence: CASSRDQHSGSTDTQYF.

V gene TRBV6-5 combines with J gene TRBJ1-2, with no clear D. CDR3 length: 10 residues. Deletions cut 5 bases from V and 8 bases from J, with 6 bases between. Germline loops: CDR1 MNHEY, CDR2 SVGAGI. DNA of the CDR3: TGTGCCAGCAGTAACGGAGGCTACACCTTC. Translation: CASSNGGYTF.

The rearrangement links TRBV2 to TRBJ2-3; possible D gene TRBD2, 5 bases. Germline V gene sequence: CDR1 SNHLY, CDR2 FYNNEI. The CDR3 spans 14 residues. The V and J ends lost 5 bases and 2 bases respectively, with 11 bases between them. The CDR3 DNA reads as TGTGCCAGCAGTCCGCGGGTCTACACAGATACGCAGTATTTT. Amino acid sequence: CASSPRVYTDTQYF.

The chain is built from TRBV3-1 (or the pseudogene TRBV3-2) and TRBJ1-2, with 8 bases identical to TRBD1. The junction had 7 bases not matched to a gene; V was cut back by 0 bases and J by 4 bases. CDR3 length: 16 residues. Germline CDR1 is LGHDT and CDR2 is YNNKEL (reference sequence). The DNA of the CDR3 is TGTGCCAGCAGCCAAGATGACAGGGGACGAATCTATGGCTACACCTTC. Amino acids: CASSQDDRGRIYGYTF.